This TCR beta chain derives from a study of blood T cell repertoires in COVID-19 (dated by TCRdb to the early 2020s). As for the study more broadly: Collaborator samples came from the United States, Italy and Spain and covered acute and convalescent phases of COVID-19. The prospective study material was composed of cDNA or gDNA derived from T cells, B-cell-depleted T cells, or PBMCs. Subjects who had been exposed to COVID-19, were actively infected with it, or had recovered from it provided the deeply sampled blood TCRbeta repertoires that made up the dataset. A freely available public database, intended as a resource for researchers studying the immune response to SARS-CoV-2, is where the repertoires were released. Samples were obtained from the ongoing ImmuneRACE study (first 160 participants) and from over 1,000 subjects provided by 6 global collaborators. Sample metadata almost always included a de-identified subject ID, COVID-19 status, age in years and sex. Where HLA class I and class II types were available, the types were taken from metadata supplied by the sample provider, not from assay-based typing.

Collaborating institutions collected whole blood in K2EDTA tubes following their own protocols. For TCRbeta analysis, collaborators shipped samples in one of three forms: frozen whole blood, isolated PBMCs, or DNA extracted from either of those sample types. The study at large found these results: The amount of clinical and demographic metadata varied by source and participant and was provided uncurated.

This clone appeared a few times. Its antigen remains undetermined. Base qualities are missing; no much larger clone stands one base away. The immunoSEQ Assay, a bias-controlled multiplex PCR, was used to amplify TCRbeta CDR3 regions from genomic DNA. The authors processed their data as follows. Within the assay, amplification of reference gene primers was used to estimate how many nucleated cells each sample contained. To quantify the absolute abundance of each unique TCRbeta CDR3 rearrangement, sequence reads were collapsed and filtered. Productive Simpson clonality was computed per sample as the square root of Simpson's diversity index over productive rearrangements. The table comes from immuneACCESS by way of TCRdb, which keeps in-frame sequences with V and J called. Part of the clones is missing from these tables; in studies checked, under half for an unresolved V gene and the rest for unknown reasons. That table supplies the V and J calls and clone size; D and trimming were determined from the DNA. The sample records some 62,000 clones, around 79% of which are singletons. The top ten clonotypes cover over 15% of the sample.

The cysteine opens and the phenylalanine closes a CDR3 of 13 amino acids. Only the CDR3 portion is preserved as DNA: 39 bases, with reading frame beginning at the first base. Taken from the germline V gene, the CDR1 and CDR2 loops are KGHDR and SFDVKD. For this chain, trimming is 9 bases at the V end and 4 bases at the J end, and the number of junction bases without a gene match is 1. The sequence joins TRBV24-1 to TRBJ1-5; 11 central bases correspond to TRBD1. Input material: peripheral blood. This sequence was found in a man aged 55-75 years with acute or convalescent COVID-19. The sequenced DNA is TGTGCCACCGGGACAGGGGGTAATCAGCCCCAGCATTTT. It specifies CATGTGGNQPQHF.